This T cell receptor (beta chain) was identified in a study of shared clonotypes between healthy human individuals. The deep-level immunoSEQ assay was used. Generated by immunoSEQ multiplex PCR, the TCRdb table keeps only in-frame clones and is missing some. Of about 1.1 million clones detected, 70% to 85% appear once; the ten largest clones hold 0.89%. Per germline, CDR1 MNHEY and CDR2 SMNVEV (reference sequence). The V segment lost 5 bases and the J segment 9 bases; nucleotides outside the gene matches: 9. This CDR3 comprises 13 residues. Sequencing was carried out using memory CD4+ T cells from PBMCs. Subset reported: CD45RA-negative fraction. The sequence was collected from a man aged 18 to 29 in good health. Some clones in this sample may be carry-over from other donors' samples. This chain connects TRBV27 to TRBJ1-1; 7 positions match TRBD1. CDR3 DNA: TGTGCCAGCAGTGTCACAGGGGTAAACCAAGCTTTCTTT. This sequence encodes CASSVTGVNQAFF.